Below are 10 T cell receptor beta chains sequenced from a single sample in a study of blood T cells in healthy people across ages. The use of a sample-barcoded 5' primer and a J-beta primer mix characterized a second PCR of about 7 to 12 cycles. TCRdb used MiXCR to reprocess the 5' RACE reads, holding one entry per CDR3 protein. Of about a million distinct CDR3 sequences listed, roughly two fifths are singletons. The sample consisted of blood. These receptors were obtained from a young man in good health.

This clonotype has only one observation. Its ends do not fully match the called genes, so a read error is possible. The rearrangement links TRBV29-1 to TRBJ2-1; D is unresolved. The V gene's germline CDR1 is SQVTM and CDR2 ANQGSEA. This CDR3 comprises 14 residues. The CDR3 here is CGVAAADSYNEQFF. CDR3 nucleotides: TGCGGCGTTGCCGCGGCTGACTCCTACAATGAGCAGTTCTTC.

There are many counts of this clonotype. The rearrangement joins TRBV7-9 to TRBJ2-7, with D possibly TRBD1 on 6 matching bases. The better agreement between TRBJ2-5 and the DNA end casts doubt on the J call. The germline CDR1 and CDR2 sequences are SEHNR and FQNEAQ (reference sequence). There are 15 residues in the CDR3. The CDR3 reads CASSSPIFRGQTQYF. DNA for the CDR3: TGTGCCAGCAGCTCCCCGATTTTCAGGGGACAGACCCAGTACTTC.

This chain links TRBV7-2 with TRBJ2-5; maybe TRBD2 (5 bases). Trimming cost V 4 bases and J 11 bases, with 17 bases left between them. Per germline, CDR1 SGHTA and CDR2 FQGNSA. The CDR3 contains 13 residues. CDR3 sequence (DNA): TGTGCCAGCAGCTGGAGGAGTCGCGATGAGCAGTACTTC. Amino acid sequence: CASSWRSRDEQYF.

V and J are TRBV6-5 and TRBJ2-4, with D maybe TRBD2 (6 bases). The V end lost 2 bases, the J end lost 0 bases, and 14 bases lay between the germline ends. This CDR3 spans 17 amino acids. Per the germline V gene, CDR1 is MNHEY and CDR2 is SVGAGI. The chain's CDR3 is CASSYTKPGLAKNIQYF. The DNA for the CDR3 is TGTGCCAGCAGTTACACTAAACCGGGACTAGCCAAAAACATTCAGTACTTC.

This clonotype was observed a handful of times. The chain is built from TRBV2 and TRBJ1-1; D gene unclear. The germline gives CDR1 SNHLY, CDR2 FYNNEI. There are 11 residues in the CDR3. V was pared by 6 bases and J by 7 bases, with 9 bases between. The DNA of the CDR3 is TGTGCCAGCAGCCCATGGGGTGAAGCTTTCTTT. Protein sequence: CASSPWGEAFF.

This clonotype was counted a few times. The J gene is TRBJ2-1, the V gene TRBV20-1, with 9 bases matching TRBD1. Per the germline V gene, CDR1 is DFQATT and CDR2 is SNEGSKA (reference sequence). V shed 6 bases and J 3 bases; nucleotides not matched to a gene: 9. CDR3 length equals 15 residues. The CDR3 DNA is TGCAGTGCCACTAAGGGACAGGGATTCTACAATGAGCAGTTCTTC. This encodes CSATKGQGFYNEQFF.

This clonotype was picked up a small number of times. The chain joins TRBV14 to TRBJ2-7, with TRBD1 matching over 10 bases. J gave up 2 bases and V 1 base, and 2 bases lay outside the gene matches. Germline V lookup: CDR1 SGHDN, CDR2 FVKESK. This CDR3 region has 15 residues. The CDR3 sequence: CASSQVDRGPYEQYF. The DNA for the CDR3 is TGTGCCAGCAGCCAAGTAGACAGGGGGCCCTACGAGCAGTACTTC.

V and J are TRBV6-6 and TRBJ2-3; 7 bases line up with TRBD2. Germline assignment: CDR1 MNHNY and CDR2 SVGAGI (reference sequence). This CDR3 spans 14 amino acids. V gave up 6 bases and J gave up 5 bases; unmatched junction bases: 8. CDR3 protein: CASRKEGTKDTQYF. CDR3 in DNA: TGTGCCAGCAGGAAGGAGGGGACTAAAGATACGCAGTATTTT.

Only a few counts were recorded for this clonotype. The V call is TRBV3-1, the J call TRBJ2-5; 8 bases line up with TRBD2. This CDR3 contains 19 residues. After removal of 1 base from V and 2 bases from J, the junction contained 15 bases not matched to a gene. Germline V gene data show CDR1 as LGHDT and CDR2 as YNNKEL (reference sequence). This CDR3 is CASSQVPSGPSHFQETQYF. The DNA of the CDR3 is TGTGCCAGCAGCCAAGTCCCTAGCGGGCCCTCCCATTTTCAAGAGACCCAGTACTTC.

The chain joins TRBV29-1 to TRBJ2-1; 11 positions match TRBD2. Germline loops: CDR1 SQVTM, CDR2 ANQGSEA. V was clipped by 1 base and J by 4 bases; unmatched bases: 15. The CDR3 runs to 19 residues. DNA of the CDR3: TGCAGCGTTGAAGGGGGCCAAACTAGCGGGGGCCGATTATACAATGAGCAGTTCTTC. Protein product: CSVEGGQTSGGRLYNEQFF.